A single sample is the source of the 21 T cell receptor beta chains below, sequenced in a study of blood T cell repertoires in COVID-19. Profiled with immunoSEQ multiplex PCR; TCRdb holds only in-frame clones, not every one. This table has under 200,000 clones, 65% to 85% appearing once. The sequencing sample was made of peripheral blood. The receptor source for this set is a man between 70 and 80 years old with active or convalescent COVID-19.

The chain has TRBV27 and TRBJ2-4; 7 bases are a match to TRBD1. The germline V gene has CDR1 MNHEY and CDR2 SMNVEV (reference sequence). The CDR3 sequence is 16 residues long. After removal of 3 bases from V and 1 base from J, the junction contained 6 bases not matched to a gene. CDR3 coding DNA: TGTGCCAGCAGTTTTGAATCCAGGGGGGCCAAAAACATTCAGTACTTC. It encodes CASSFESRGAKNIQYF.

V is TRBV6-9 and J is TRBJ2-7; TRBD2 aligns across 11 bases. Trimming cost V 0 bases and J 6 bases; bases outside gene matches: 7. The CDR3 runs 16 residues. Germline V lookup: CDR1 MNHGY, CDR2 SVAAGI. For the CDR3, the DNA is TGTGCCAGCAGTTATTCACGCCTAGCGGGAGGATCCGAGCAGTACTTC. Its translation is CASSYSRLAGGSEQYF.

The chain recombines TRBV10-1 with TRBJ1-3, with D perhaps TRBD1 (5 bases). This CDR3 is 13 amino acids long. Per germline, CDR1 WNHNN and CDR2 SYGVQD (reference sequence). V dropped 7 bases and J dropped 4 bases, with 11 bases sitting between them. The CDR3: CASKDTGGNTIYF. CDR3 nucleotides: TGCGCCAGCAAGGACACCGGGGGAAACACCATATATTTT.

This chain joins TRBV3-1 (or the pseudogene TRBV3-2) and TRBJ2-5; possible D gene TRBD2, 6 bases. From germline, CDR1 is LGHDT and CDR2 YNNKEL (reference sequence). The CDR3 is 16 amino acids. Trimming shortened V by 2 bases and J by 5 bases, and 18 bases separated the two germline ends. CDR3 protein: CASSQTGRELGETQYF. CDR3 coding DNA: TGTGCCAGCAGCCAAACCGGCCGGGAGCTAGGGGAGACCCAGTACTTC.

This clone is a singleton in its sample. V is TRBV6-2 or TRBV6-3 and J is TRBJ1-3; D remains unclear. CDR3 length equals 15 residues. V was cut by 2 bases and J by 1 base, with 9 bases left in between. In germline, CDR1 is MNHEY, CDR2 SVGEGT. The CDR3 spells CASSYLRSSGNTIYF. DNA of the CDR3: TGTGCCAGCAGTTACCTGAGGAGTTCTGGAAACACCATATATTTT.

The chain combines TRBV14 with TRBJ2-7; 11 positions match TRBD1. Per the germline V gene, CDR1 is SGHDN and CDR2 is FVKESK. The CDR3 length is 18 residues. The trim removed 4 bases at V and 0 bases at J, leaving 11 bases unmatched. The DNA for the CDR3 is TGTGCCAGCAGCCGACATCCCGGGACAGGGGGGAACTCCTACGAGCAGTACTTC. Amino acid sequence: CASSRHPGTGGNSYEQYF.

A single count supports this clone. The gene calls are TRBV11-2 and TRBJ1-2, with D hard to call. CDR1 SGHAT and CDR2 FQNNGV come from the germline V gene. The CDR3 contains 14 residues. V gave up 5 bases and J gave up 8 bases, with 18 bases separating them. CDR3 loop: CASSQTNSPRGYTF. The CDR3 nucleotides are TGTGCCAGCAGCCAAACAAATTCCCCGAGGGGCTACACCTTC.

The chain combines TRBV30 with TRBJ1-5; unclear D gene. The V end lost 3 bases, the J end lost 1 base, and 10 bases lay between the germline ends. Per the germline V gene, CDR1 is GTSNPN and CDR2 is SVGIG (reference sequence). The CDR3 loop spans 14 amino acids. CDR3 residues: CAWSGGWSNQPQHF. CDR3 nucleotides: TGTGCCTGGAGCGGCGGGTGGAGCAATCAGCCCCAGCATTTT.

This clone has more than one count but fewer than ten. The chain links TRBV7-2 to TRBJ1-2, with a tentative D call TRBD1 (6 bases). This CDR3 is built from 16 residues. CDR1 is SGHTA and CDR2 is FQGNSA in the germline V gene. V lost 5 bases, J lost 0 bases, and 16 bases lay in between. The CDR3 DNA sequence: TGTGCCAGCAGCGTATCCGGGACACCTGCTAACTATGGCTACACCTTC. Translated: CASSVSGTPANYGYTF.

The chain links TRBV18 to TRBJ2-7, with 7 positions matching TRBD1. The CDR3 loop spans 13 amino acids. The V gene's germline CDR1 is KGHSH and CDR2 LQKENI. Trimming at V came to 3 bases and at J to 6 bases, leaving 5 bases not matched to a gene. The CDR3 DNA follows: TGTGCCAGCTCACCTCAAGGGGGCGGCGAGCAGTACTTC. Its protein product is CASSPQGGGEQYF.

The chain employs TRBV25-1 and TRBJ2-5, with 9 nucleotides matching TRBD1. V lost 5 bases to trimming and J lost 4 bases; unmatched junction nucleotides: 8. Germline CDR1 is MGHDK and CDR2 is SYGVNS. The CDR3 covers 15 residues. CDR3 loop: CASSKGTGLSETQYF. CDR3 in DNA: TGTGCCAGCAGTAAAGGGACAGGGTTGTCAGAGACCCAGTACTTC.

The CDR3 sequence: CASDLRGSETQYF. Here the CDR3 DNA reads TGTGCCAGCGACCTAAGGGGATCCGAGACCCAGTACTTC. This chain connects TRBV3-1 (or the pseudogene TRBV3-2) to TRBJ2-5, with D possibly being TRBD1 (5 bases). V lost 8 bases to trimming and J lost 5 bases, with 15 bases between them. The CDR3 has 13 amino acids. The V gene's germline CDR1 is LGHDT and CDR2 YNNKEL (reference sequence).

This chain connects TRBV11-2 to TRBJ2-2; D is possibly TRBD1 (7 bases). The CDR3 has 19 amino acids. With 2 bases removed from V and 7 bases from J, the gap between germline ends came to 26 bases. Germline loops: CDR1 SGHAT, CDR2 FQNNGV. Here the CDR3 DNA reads TGTGCCAGCAGCTTATTCTGGCCTGAGGGGGGCGGGACAGTCGGGGAGCTGTTTTTT. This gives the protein CASSLFWPEGGGTVGELFF.

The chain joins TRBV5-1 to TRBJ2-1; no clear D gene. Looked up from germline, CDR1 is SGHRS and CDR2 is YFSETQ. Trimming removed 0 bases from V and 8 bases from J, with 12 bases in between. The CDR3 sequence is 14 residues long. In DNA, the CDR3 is TGCGCCAGCAGCTTGGTTGGAGCCTCGGATGAGCAGTTCTTC. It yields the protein CASSLVGASDEQFF.

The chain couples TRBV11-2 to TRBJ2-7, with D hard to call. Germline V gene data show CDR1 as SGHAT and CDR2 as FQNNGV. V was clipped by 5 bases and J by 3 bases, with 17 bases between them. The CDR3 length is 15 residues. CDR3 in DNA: TGTGCCAGCAGCCTTAAAGGTAGCTCCCTCTACGAGCAGTACTTC. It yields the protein CASSLKGSSLYEQYF.

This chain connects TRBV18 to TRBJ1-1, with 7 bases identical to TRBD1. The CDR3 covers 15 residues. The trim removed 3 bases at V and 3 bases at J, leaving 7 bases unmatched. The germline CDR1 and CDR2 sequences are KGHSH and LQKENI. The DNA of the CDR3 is TGTGCCAGCTCACCGACAGGGTCGAGGGACACTGAAGCTTTCTTT. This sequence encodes CASSPTGSRDTEAFF.

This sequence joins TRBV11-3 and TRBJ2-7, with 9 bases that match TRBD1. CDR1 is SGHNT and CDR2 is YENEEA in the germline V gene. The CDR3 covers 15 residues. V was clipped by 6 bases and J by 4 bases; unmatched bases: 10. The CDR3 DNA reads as TGTGCCAGCAGTCGAGGAGGGGACAGGGATTACGAGCAGTACTTC. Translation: CASSRGGDRDYEQYF.

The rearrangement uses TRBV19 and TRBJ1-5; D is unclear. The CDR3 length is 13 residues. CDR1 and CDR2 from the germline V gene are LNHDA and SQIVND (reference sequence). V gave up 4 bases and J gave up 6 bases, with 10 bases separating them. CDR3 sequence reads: CASSNQESQPQHF. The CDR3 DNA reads TGTGCCAGTAGTAACCAGGAAAGTCAGCCCCAGCATTTT.

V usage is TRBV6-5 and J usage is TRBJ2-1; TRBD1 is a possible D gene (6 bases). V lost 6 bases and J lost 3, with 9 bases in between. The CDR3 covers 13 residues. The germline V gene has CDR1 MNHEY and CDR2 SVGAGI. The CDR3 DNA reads TGTGCCAGCAGAAGGGACATCTACAATGAGCAGTTCTTC. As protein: CASRRDIYNEQFF.

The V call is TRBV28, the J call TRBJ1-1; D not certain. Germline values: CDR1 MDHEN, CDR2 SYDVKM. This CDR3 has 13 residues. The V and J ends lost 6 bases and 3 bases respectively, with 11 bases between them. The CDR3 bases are TGTGCCAGCAGCCCCTCGGAGTACACTGAAGCTTTCTTT. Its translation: CASSPSEYTEAFF.

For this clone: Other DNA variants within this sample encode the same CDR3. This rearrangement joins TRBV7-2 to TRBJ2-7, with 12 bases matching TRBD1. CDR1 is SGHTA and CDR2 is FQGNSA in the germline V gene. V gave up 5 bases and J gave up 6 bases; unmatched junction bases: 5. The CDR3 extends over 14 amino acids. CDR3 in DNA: TGTGCCAGCAGCCTGGGGACAGGGGGCCGCGAGCAGTACTTC. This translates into CASSLGTGGREQYF.